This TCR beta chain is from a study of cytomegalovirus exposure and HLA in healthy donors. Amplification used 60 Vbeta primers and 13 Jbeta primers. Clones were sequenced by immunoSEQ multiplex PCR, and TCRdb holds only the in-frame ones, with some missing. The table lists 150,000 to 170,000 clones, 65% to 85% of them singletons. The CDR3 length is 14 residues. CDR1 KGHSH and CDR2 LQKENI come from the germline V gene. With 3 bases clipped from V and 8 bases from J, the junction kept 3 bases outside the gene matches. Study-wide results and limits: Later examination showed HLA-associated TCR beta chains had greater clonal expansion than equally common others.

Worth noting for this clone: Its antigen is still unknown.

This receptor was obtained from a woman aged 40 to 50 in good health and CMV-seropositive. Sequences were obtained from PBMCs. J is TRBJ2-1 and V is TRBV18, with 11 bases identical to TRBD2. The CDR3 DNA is TGTGCCAGCTCACCGTCACTAGCGGGGGATGAGCAGTTCTTC. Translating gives CASSPSLAGDEQFF.